The 15 T cell receptor beta chains presented below share a single source sample, sequenced in a study of blood T cell repertoires in COVID-19. Data came from immunoSEQ multiplex PCR; TCRdb stores just in-frame clones and leaves some out. The profile covers roughly 230,000 clones, with roughly 84% appearing a single time and 3.6% taken by the ten largest. Sequenced input: peripheral blood. The source of these receptors is a woman of 80 years or more with acute or convalescent COVID-19.

The CDR3 sequence is CASSELQDPRPKGLFF. CDR3 sequence (DNA): TGTGCCAGCAGTGAACTTCAGGATCCCAGGCCGAAGGGGCTGTTTTTT. The genes are TRBV6-1 and TRBJ1-4, with D possibly matching TRBD1 (5 bases). CDR3 length: 16 residues. Germline loops: CDR1 MNHNS, CDR2 SASEGT. V gave up 2 bases and J gave up 14 bases, with 24 bases separating them.

CDR3 bases: TGTGCCAGCTCACCAAGTGTCTGGGCAAACACCATATATTTT. This translates into CASSPSVWANTIYF. This chain connects TRBV18 to TRBJ1-3; D is unclear. The CDR3 consists of 14 residues. Germline CDR1 reads KGHSH; CDR2 reads LQKENI. V was pared by 2 bases and J by 6 bases, with 11 bases between.

This sequence joins TRBV7-2 and TRBJ2-6; D possibly corresponds to TRBD1 (6 bases). Germline assignment: CDR1 SGHTA and CDR2 FQGNSA. V lost 5 bases and J 2 bases, leaving 10 bases between the germline ends. The CDR3 is made up of 15 amino acids. The CDR3 coding sequence is TGTGCCAGCAGCCCGTACAGGGCTGGGGCCAACGTCCTGACTTTC. It specifies CASSPYRAGANVLTF.

This chain connects TRBV9 to TRBJ1-1; TRBD1 is a possible D gene (6 bases). Trimming removed 3 bases at V and 1 base at J, with 16 bases between. Germline V CDR1 and CDR2: SGDLS, YYNGEE. The CDR3 extends over 16 amino acids. CDR3 sequence (DNA): TGTGCCAGCAGCGCCTCCGGGACATCGAGGAACACTGAAGCTTTCTTT. Translated, it gives CASSASGTSRNTEAFF.

This sequence joins TRBV19 and TRBJ2-1; possibly TRBD2 for D (7 bases). The germline gives CDR1 LNHDA, CDR2 SQIVND (reference sequence). With 11 bases removed from V and 9 bases from J, the gap between germline ends came to 17 bases. This CDR3 region has 12 residues. CDR3: CAWGGGLGEQFF. The DNA for the CDR3 is TGTGCCTGGGGAGGGGGATTGGGTGAGCAGTTCTTC.

The V call is TRBV5-8, the J call TRBJ2-2; 8 bases are shared with TRBD1. Germline loops: CDR1 SGHTS, CDR2 YDEGEE. Unmatched junction bases numbered 12, after V lost 4 bases and J lost 4 bases. CDR3 length equals 17 residues. DNA of the CDR3: TGTGCCAGCAGCCCTATCCCGGCGGGACAGGCCACCGGGGAGCTGTTTTTT. As protein: CASSPIPAGQATGELFF.

The chain joins TRBV7-6 to TRBJ2-5; TRBD2 aligns across 14 bases. The V and J ends lost 1 base and 2 bases, in that order; junction bases with no gene match: 0. Per germline, CDR1 SGHVS and CDR2 FNYEAQ. The CDR3 has 16 residues. The CDR3 bases are TGTGCCAGCAGCTTAGGACTAGCGGGGGGGCAAGAGACCCAGTACTTC. Translation: CASSLGLAGGQETQYF.

This clone was seen only a few times. The chain has TRBV5-6 and TRBJ2-2; D may be TRBD2 (5 bases). V was shortened by 5 bases and J by 4 bases, with 24 bases between the two germline ends. The germline gives CDR1 SGHDT, CDR2 YYEEEE. The length of the CDR3 is 18 residues. CDR3 coding DNA: TGTGCCAGCAGGCCCGCGGGTCAGGCGAGTCATCCCACCGGGGAGCTGTTTTTT. Its translation is CASRPAGQASHPTGELFF.

The chain employs TRBV11-3 and TRBJ1-3, with 7 bases that match TRBD1. The CDR3 has 13 residues. With 5 bases clipped from V and 4 bases from J, the junction kept 2 bases outside the gene matches. CDR1 is SGHNT and CDR2 is YENEEA in the germline V gene. The chain's CDR3 is CASSGTVGNTIYF. CDR3 nucleotides: TGTGCCAGCAGCGGGACAGTGGGAAACACCATATATTTT.

CDR3 loop: CASSDPFVGVNQPQHF. For the CDR3, the DNA is TGCGCCAGCAGTGACCCCTTCGTAGGGGTCAATCAGCCCCAGCATTTT. The chain is built from TRBV10-2 and TRBJ1-5; maybe TRBD1 (5 bases). The V end lost 3 bases, the J end lost 3 bases, and 15 bases lay between the germline ends. Germline loops: CDR1 WSHSY, CDR2 SAAADI. This CDR3 is built from 16 residues.

This clone was observed once. This chain connects TRBV3-1 (or the pseudogene TRBV3-2) to TRBJ1-2, with 7 bases lining up with TRBD1. Looked up from germline, CDR1 is LGHDT and CDR2 is YNNKEL (reference sequence). This CDR3 region has 14 residues. The junction had 4 bases not matched to a gene; V was cut back by 1 base and J by 5 bases. The CDR3 protein is CASSQGTGRYGYTF. CDR3 nucleotides: TGTGCCAGCAGCCAAGGGACAGGAAGGTATGGCTACACCTTC.

The gene calls are TRBV5-6 and TRBJ1-5, with D possibly being TRBD1 (6 bases). Germline V gene sequence: CDR1 SGHDT, CDR2 YYEEEE. V was pared by 4 bases and J by 10 bases, with 18 bases between. The CDR3 is 14 residues long. The CDR3 DNA reads as TGTGCCAGCAGCCACAGCAGGGGTTCGGGTCCCCAGCATTTT. Residues: CASSHSRGSGPQHF.

The V gene is TRBV28, the J gene TRBJ2-3; 8 nucleotides match TRBD2. Germline V lookup: CDR1 MDHEN, CDR2 SYDVKM. After removal of 4 bases from V and 2 bases from J, the junction contained 8 bases not matched to a gene. This CDR3 has 16 amino acids. This CDR3 is CASSSGGAQFTDTQYF. CDR3 nucleotides: TGTGCCAGCAGTTCGGGGGGGGCCCAATTCACAGATACGCAGTATTTT. The full variable domain, with the rest looked up from reference TRBV28 and TRBJ2-3, is DVKVTQSSRYLVKRTGEKVFLECVQDMDHENMFWYRQDPGLGLRLIYFSYDVKMKEKGDIPEGYSVSREKKERFSLILESASTNQTSMYLCASSSGGAQFTDTQYFGPGTRLTVL.

The chain links TRBV18 to TRBJ1-5; 10 positions match TRBD1. Trimming removed 8 bases from V and 7 bases from J; junction bases left unmatched: 8. CDR3 length: 14 amino acids. Germline loops: CDR1 KGHSH, CDR2 LQKENI. The chain's CDR3 is CASHADRGQQPQHF. The CDR3, as DNA: TGTGCCAGCCACGCTGACAGGGGGCAACAGCCCCAGCATTTT.

This clone was seen more than once but under ten times. This chain links TRBV27 with TRBJ1-2, with TRBD1 as a possible D gene (6 bases). Germline loops: CDR1 MNHEY, CDR2 SMNVEV (reference sequence). The CDR3 contains 13 residues. Trimming cost V 2 bases and J 4 bases, with 8 bases left between them. CDR3 coding DNA: TGTGCCAGCAGTTTAGCAGGGGCCTATGGCTACACCTTC. Translation gives CASSLAGAYGYTF.